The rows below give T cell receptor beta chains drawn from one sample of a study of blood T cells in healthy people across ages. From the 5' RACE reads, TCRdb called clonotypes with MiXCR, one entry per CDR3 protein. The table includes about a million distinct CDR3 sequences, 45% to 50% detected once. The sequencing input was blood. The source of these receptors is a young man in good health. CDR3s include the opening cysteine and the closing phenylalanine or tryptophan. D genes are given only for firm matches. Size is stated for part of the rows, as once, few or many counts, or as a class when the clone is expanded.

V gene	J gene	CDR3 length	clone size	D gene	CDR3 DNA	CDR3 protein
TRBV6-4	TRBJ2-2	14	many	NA	TGTGCCAGCAGTGACGGATCCGAGGTCGGGGAGCTGTTTTTT	CASSDGSEVGELFF
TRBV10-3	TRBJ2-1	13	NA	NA	TGTGCCATCAGGGTGCGGGACGACGATGAGCAGTTCTTC	CAIRVRDDDEQFF
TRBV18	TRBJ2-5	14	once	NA	TGTGCCAGCTCACCAAGACAGGCCCAAGAGACCCAGTACTTC	CASSPRQAQETQYF
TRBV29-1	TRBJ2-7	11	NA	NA	TGCAGCGTTGAAGACAGGTACGAGCAGTACTTC	CSVEDRYEQYF
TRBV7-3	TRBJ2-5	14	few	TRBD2	TGTGCCAGCAGCTTGGGGGGGATTCGGGAGACCCAGTACTTC	CASSLGGIRETQYF
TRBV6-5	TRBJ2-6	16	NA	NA	TGTGCCAGCAGTTACTCTCAGGGTTCTGGGGCCAACGTCCTGACTTTC	CASSYSQGSGANVLTF
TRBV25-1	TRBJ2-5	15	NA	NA	TGTGCCAGCAGTGAATATGCGGGTCAGGGAGAGACCCAGTACTTC	CASSEYAGQGETQYF
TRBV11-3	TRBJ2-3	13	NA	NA	TGTGCCAGCAAAGCCAGAGACACAGATACGCAGTATTTT	CASKARDTDTQYF
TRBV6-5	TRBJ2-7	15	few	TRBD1	TGTGCCACTTCATCGGGGGACAGGGGGCGCCGCGAGCAGTACTTC	CATSSGDRGRREQYF
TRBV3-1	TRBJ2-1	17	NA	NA	TGTGCCAGCAGCCAGGCCCGAGGGGGGAGCTCCTACAATGAGCAGTTCTTC	CASSQARGGSSYNEQFF
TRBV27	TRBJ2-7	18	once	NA	TGTGCCAGCAGTTTATCACGTCTCAGCCCAAGGCCTGTCTACGAGCAGTACTTC	CASSLSRLSPRPVYEQYF
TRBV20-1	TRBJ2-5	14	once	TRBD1	TGCAGTGCTAGAGTCCCAGGGGGCGAAGAGACCCAGTACTTC	CSARVPGGEETQYF
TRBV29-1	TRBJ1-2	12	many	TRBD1	TGCAGCATAACACAGGGGGACTATGGCTACACCTTC	CSITQGDYGYTF
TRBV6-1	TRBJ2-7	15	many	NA	TGTGCCAGCAGTGAAGCTAGGAGGGATTCCTACGAGCAGTACTTC	CASSEARRDSYEQYF
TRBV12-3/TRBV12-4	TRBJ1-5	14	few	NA	TGTGCCAGCAGTTTTAGGGGCGCGGGGCAGCCCCAGCATTTT	CASSFRGAGQPQHF
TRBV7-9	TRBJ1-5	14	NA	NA	TGTGCCAGCTCCACCGCCGAGACTAATCAGCCCCAGCATTTT	CASSTAETNQPQHF
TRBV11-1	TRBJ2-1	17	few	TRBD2	TGTGCCAGCAGCTTAGAAACTAGCGGGGGGGCCTACAATGAGCAGTTCTTC	CASSLETSGGAYNEQFF
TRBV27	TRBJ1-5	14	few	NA	TGTGCCAGCAGTTTATCCGACACCAATCAGCCCCAGCATTTT	CASSLSDTNQPQHF
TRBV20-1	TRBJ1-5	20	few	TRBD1	TGCAGTGCTTCCCGAGGTCGGGACAGGGGGGTAGGGGTTGGCAATCAGCCCCAGCATTTT	CSASRGRDRGVGVGNQPQHF
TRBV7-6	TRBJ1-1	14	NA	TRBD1	TGTGCCAGCAGCTTGACAGGGGGCAGGGCTGAAGCTTTCTTT	CASSLTGGRAEAFF